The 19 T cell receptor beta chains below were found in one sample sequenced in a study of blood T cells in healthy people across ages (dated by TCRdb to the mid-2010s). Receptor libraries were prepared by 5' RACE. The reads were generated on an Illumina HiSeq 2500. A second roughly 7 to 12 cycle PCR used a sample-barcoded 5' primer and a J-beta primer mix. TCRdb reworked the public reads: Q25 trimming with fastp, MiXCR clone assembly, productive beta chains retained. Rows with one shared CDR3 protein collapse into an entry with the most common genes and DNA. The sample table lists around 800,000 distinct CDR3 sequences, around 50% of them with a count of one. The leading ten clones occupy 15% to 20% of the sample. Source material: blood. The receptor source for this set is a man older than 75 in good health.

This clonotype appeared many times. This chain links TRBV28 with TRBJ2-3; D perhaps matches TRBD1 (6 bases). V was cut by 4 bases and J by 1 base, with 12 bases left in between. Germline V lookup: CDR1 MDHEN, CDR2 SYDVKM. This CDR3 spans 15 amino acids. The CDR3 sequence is CASSWDTAGTDTQYF. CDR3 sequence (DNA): TGTGCCAGCAGTTGGGACACGGCGGGCACAGATACGCAGTATTTT. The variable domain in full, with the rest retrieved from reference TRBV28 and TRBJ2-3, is DVKVTQSSRYLVKRTGEKVFLECVQDMDHENMFWYRQDPGLGLRLIYFSYDVKMKEKGDIPEGYSVSREKKERFSLILESASTNQTSMYLCASSWDTAGTDTQYFGPGTRLTVL.

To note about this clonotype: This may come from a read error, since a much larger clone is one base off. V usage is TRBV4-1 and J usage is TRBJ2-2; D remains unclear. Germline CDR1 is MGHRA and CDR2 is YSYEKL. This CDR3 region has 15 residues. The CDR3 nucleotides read TGCGCCAGCGGCCAAGGGTTATCTTCCGTCGGGGAGCTGTTTTTT. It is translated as CASGQGLSSVGELFF.

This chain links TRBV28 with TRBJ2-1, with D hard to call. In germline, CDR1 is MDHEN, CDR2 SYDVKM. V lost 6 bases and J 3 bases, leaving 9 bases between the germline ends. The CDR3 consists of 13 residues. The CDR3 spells CASSYSNYNEQFF. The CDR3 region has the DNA TGTGCCAGCAGCTACTCAAACTACAATGAGCAGTTCTTC.

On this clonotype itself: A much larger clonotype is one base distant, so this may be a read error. CDR3 in DNA: TGTGCCAGCAGCCTAGTACTAGCAGATTACGAGCAGTACTTC. Protein sequence: CASSLVLADYEQYF. This sequence joins TRBV9 and TRBJ2-7; D may be TRBD2 (6 bases). Trimming took 4 bases from V and 4 from J, leaving 15 bases between them. Per the germline V gene, CDR1 is SGDLS and CDR2 is YYNGEE. CDR3 length: 14 amino acids.

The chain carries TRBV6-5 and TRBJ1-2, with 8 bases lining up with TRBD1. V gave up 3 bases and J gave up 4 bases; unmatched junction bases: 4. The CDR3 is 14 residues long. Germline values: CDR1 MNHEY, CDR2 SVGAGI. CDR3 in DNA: TGTGCCAGCAGTTATGGACAGGGAGGCTATGGCTACACCTTC. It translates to CASSYGQGGYGYTF.

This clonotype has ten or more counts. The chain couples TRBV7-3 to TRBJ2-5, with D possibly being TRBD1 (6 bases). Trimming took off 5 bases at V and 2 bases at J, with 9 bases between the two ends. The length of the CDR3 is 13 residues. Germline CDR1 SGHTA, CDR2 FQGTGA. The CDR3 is CASSAQGQETQYF. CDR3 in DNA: TGTGCCAGCAGCGCCCAGGGGCAAGAGACCCAGTACTTC.

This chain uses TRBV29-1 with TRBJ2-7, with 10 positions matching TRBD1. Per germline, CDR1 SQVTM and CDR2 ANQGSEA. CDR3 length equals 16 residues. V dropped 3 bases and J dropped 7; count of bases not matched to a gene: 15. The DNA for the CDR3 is TGCAGCGTTGACATGGGACAGGGGCATACTACGTCGGAGCAGTACTTC. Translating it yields CSVDMGQGHTTSEQYF.

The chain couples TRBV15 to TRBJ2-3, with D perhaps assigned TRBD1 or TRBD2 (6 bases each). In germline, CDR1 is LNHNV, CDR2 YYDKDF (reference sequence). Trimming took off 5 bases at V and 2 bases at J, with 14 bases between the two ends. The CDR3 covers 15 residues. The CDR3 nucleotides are TGTGCCACCAGCGGGGGGCGGATGATCACAGATACGCAGTATTTT. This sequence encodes CATSGGRMITDTQYF.

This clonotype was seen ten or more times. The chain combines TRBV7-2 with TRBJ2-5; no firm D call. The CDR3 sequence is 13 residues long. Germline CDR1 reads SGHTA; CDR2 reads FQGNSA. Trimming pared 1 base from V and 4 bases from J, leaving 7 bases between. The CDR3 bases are TGTGCCAGCAGCTTAGTGGGCGGAGAGACCCAGTACTTC. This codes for CASSLVGGETQYF.

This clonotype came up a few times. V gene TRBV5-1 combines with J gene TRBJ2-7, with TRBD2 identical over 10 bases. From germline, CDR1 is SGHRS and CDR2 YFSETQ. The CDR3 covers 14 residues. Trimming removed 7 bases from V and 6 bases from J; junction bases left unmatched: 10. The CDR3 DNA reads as TGCGCCAGCTCCCGTCTAGCGGGAGCCGGCGAGCAGTACTTC. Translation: CASSRLAGAGEQYF.

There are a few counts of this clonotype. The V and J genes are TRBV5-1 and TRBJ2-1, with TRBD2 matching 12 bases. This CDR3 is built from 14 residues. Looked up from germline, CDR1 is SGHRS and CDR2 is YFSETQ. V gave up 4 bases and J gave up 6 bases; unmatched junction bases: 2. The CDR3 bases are TGCGCCAGCAGCCCTAGCGGGGGGGCCAATGAGCAGTTCTTC. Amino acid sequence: CASSPSGGANEQFF. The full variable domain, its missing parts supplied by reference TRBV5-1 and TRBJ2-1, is KAGVTQTPRYLIKTRGQQVTLSCSPISGHRSVSWYQQTPGQGLQFLFEYFSETQRNKGNFPGRFSGRQFSNSRSEMNVSTLELGDSALYLCASSPSGGANEQFFGPGTRLTVL.

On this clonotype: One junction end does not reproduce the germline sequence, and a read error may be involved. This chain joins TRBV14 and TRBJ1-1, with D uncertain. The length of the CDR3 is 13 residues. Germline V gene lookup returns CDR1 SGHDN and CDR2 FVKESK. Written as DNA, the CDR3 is TGTACCAGCAGCCAATGGCTGAACACTGAAGCTTTCTTT. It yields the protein CTSSQWLNTEAFF.

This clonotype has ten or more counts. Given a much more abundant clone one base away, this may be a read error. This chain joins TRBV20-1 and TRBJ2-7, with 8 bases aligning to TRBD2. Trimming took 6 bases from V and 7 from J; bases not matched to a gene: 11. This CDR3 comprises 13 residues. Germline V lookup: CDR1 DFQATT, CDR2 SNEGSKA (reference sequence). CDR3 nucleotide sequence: TGCAGTGCAGCCGGGACTAGGATGAATGAGCAGTACTTC. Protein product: CSAAGTRMNEQYF.

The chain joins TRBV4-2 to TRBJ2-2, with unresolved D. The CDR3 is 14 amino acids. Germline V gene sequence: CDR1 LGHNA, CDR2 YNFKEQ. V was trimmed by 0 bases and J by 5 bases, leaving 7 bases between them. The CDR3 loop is CASSQDWATGELFF. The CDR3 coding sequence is TGTGCCAGCAGCCAAGATTGGGCTACCGGGGAGCTGTTTTTT.

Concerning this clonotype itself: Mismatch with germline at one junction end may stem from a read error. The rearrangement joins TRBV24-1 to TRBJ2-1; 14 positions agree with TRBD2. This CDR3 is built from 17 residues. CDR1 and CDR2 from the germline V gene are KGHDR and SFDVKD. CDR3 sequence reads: CATSERTSGGTYNEPFF. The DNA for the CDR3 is TGTGCCACCAGTGAACGGACTAGCGGGGGGACCTACAATGAGCCGTTCTTC.

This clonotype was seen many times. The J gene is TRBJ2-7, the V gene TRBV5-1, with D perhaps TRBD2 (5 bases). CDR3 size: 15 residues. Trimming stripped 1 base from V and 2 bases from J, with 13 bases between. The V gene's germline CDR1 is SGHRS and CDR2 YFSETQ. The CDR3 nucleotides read TGCGCCAGCAGCTTGTCGAGCGGTAGAACCTACGAGCAGTACTTC. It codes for CASSLSSGRTYEQYF.

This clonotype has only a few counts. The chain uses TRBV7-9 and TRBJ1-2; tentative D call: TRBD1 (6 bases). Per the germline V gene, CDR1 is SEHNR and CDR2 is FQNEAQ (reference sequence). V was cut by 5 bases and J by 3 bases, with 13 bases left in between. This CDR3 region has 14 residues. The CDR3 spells CASSSYRADYGYTF. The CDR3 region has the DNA TGTGCCAGCAGCAGCTACAGGGCCGACTATGGCTACACCTTC.

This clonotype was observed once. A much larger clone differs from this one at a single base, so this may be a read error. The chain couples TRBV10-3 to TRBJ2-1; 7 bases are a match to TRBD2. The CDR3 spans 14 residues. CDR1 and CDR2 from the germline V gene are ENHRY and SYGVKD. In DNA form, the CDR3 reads TGTGCCATCAGTAGCGGGATGCCCTACAGTGAGCAGTTCTTC. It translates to CAISSGMPYSEQFF.

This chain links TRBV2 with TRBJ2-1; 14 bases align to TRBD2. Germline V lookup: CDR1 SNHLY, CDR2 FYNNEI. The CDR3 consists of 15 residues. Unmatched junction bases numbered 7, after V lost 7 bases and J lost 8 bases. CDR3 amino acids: CASTSRLAGGDEQFF. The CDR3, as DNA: TGTGCCAGCACTTCTCGACTAGCGGGAGGGGATGAGCAGTTCTTC.